This T cell receptor (beta chain) was sequenced for a study of CD8 T cells in Susac syndrome. An input of 0.5 to 1 ug of RNA was subjected to reverse transcription using random hexamers. TCRdb independently ran MiXCR on the immunoSEQ multiplex PCR reads; one entry per CDR3 protein. This repertoire shows 400,000 or so distinct CDR3 sequences, approximately 89% found once; its top ten account for 0.12%. Sequencing of TCR beta, carried out with a high-throughput approach, was applied to CD8+ and CD4+ T cells from the blood. Specimen: CD8+ T cells from PBMCs. The sequence was obtained from a human donor with multiple sclerosis.

The CDR3 region has the DNA TGCAGCGTTATATTGGGGCTAGAGGAAGACGAGCAGTACTTC. This sequence encodes CSVILGLEEDEQYF. The genes are TRBV29-1 and TRBJ2-7; weak D call: TRBD1 (5 bases). Germline CDR1 reads SQVTM; CDR2 reads ANQGSEA. CDR3 size: 14 residues. V lost 5 bases and J 5 bases, leaving 19 bases between the germline ends.